This is a list of T cell receptor beta chains from one sample in a study of identical twins. TCRdb reprocessed the 5' RACE reads with MiXCR, giving one entry per CDR3 protein. The repertoire holds 700,000 or so distinct CDR3 sequences, with around 8.3% as singletons. These data were also filed under a second study, of yellow fever vaccine responses in identical twins.

Sequenced: PBMCs. The receptor set was obtained from a woman aged 18-35 years in good health. Each CDR3 is given with its conserved first and last residue. A D gene is named only where the DNA matches it firmly. Expanded clones are given a class, and other clones once, few, many or no size at all.

CDR3nt	CDR3aa	j_gene	abundance	d_gene	len	v_gene
TGTGCCAGCAGCTCTATGGGGGTCACTGAAGCTTTCTTT	CASSSMGVTEAFF	TRBJ1-1	.	.	13	TRBV7-3
TGTGCCAGCTCACCAGAATTCGGTAGCACAGATACGCAGTATTTT	CASSPEFGSTDTQYF	TRBJ2-3	.	.	15	TRBV18
TGTGCCAGCAGTACCGCTCAGGCACTCATCAGCTCCTACAATGAGCAGTTCTTC	CASSTAQALISSYNEQFF	TRBJ2-1	few	.	18	TRBV28
TGCGCCAGCAGCTTGGGGACCTATAACAATGAGCAGTTCTTC	CASSLGTYNNEQFF	TRBJ2-1	many	.	14	TRBV5-1
TGTGCCAGCAGCCCGAGGGCCACTAACACAGATACGCAGTATTTT	CASSPRATNTDTQYF	TRBJ2-3	few	.	15	TRBV7-9
TGTGCCAGCAGTTCGAGCGGGAGGGCCGGAGAGACCCAGTACTTC	CASSSSGRAGETQYF	TRBJ2-5	many	TRBD2	15	TRBV27
TGTGCCAGCATTTTCGACAGGGACACTGAAGCTTTCTTT	CASIFDRDTEAFF	TRBJ1-1	few	TRBD1	13	TRBV6-5
TGCGCCAGCAGCCAAGCTTCAGGGGGCGCTGAAGCTTTCTTT	CASSQASGGAEAFF	TRBJ1-1	few	TRBD1	14	TRBV4-3
TGTGCCAGCAGCTCCCCGTGGGAGGGTAGAAATGGAGAGAACCAGTACTTC	CASSSPWEGRNGENQYF	TRBJ2-5	few	TRBD2	17	TRBV7-9
TGCAGTCCCTGGTCCGGGCCCCGGGACCGTCGAAGCACAGATACGCAGTATTTT	CSPWSGPRDRRSTDTQYF	TRBJ2-3	.	.	18	TRBV20-1
TGCAGTGCTGGAGAGCTAGCGGGGCCCGACAATGAGCAGTTCTTC	CSAGELAGPDNEQFF	TRBJ2-1	.	TRBD2	15	TRBV20-1
TGTGCCAGCCACTCGGTTGAAGCTTTCTTT	CASHSVEAFF	TRBJ1-1	few	.	10	TRBV7-9
TGTGCCAGCACTTCCCAGCGGGAACGATACGAGCAGTACTTC	CASTSQRERYEQYF	TRBJ2-7	.	TRBD2	14	TRBV6-5
TGTGCCAGCAGCCCTACGGGACAGAATTCACCCCTCCACTTT	CASSPTGQNSPLHF	TRBJ1-6	many	TRBD1	14	TRBV3-1
TGTGCCAGCAGCGGGGACAGGGACGTTTCTGGGGCCAACGTCCTGACTTTC	CASSGDRDVSGANVLTF	TRBJ2-6	few	TRBD1	17	TRBV7-9
TGTGCCAGCAGCTTAACGCCTCTCACAGATACGCAGTATTTT	CASSLTPLTDTQYF	TRBJ2-3	many	.	14	TRBV7-3
TGTGCCAGCAGTTTAACCTGGGACATAGGGGGAAATTTTAACACCGGGGAGCTGTTTTTT	CASSLTWDIGGNFNTGELFF	TRBJ2-2	.	.	20	TRBV27
TGCGCCAGCAGCCAAGAACGAGAAAGAGCCAGGGGTGGTAGCGGGTTCTCCTACGAGCAGTACTTC	CASSQERERARGGSGFSYEQYF	TRBJ2-7	few	.	22	TRBV4-1
TGTGCCAGCAGTTACGACCGGGCTCAATTTAATCAAGATACGCAGTATTTT	CASSYDRAQFNQDTQYF	TRBJ2-3	few	.	17	TRBV6-5
TGTGTGTCAGCTGCAACTAATGAAAAACTGTTTTTT	CVSAATNEKLFF	TRBJ1-4	few	.	12	TRBV7-9
TGTGCCATCAGTGAGTCAGTCCCAGGGGAGCGCGATCAGCCCCAGCATTTT	CAISESVPGERDQPQHF	TRBJ1-5	.	.	17	TRBV10-3
TGCGCCAGCAGCCAAGTTCGGCTAGCGCTATACTACGAGCAGTACTTC	CASSQVRLALYYEQYF	TRBJ2-7	few	.	16	TRBV4-3
TGTGCCTGGAGTTTAGCGGGAGCGTTTTTAGGCGGGGAGCTGTTTTTT	CAWSLAGAFLGGELFF	TRBJ2-2	few	TRBD2	16	TRBV30
TGCGCCAGCAGGACGGGATCTGGGGGCTCCTACGAGCAGTACTTC	CASRTGSGGSYEQYF	TRBJ2-7	few	.	15	TRBV5-1
TGTGCCAGCAGTGCGGGGCCAGGCCGCGATGAGCAGTTCTTC	CASSAGPGRDEQFF	TRBJ2-1	.	.	14	TRBV2
TGCGCCAGCAGCTTGGGGGACAGGGACAACACCGGGGAGCTGTTTTTT	CASSLGDRDNTGELFF	TRBJ2-2	few	TRBD1	16	TRBV5-1
TGTGCCAGCTTTCCCGATGGGCAATATAATTCACCCCTCCACTTT	CASFPDGQYNSPLHF	TRBJ1-6	few	.	15	TRBV12-3/TRBV12-4
TGTGCCAGCAGCCCCCCGCGAGACCGGGCCCCTAGCACAGATACGCAGTATTTT	CASSPPRDRAPSTDTQYF	TRBJ2-3	few	.	18	TRBV6-1
TGTGCCAGCAGCCTAGGGGAGGGAGCCAAAAACATTCAGTACTTC	CASSLGEGAKNIQYF	TRBJ2-4	.	TRBD2	15	TRBV28
TGTGCCAGCAGACTCCCGGGACTATCTACCGGGGAGCTGTTTTTT	CASRLPGLSTGELFF	TRBJ2-2	.	TRBD2	15	TRBV7-8
TGCAGTGCTTCCCCCGGGACAGGGACCTACGAGCAGTACTTC	CSASPGTGTYEQYF	TRBJ2-7	.	TRBD1	14	TRBV20-1
TGTGCCAGCAGTGCTTATCCGCAGGGGAGACAAGAGACCCAGTACTTC	CASSAYPQGRQETQYF	TRBJ2-5	few	.	16	TRBV2
TGCAGTGCTAACCGGCGCACTAGCAGATCGGGCGGGGAGCTGTTTTTT	CSANRRTSRSGGELFF	TRBJ2-2	.	.	16	TRBV20-1